This TCR beta chain emerged from a study of blood T cell repertoires in COVID-19. At the level of the study: COVID-19 samples collected from the United States, Italy and Spain covered acute and convalescent phases. PBMCs, B-cell-depleted T cells, or T cells were the source of the cDNA or gDNA that made up the material.

The authors' processing: Reference gene primer amplification in the assay estimated nucleated cell counts. TCRdb keeps only in-frame clones here, not all; method: immunoSEQ multiplex PCR. That table furnishes V, J and clone size, whereas the DNA furnished D and trimming. The sample contains tens of thousands of clones, over 75% of which appear only once. The TCR comes from a human donor in a cohort sampled during active COVID-19. Sequencing was done on a sample of peripheral blood.

CDR3 bases: TGCGCCAGCAGCTTGCGTGCATCCAGGGCAGGAGAGACCCAGTACTTC. Protein sequence: CASSLRASRAGETQYF. This rearrangement joins TRBV5-1 to TRBJ2-5; D is possibly TRBD1 (5 bases). The germline V gene encodes CDR1 SGHRS and CDR2 YFSETQ. The CDR3 has 16 residues. V lost 1 base and J lost 4, with 17 bases in between.